This T cell receptor (beta chain) was captured in a study of TIL therapy for anti-PD-1-resistant metastatic lung cancer. Study-level points and caveats: TIL cultures after expansion showed higher clonality and lower diversity than baseline tumor (median around 5.9% vs 31%).

The germline V gene has CDR1 LGHNT and CDR2 FRNRAP. V gave up 4 bases and J gave up 3 bases; unmatched junction bases: 4. This CDR3 is built from 14 residues. Sequencing used immunoSEQ v3. Method: immunoSEQ multiplex PCR; TCRdb's copy keeps in-frame clones and lacks some. The profile shows approximately 95,000 clones, 65% of them singletons. Time point meaning: pre-treatment sample, taken before nivolumab and TIL therapy. Tumor tissue came from excised metastases, mostly pleural nodules or supraclavicular lymph nodes. Worth noting for this clone: Its target is not known.

The receptor's source is a person aged 30 to 80 with non-small cell lung cancer. This chain joins TRBV12-5 and TRBJ2-5, with 8 bases lining up with TRBD2. The source was tumor tissue, collected at baseline. The chain's CDR3 is CASGSGGPKETQYF. CDR3 bases: TGTGCTAGTGGTTCGGGGGGGCCCAAAGAGACCCAGTACTTC.